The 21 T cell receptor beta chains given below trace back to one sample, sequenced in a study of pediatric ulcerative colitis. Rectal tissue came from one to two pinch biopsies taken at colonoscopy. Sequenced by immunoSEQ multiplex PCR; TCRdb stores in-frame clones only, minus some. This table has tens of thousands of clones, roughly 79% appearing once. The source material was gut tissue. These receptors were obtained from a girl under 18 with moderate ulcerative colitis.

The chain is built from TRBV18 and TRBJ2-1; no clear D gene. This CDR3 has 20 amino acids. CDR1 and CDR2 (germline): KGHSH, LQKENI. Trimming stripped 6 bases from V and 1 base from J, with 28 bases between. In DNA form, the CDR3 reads TGTGCCAGCTCCAAAGTCCGACCAGGCCTCCTCGACGGGTCCTACAATGAGCAGTTCTTC. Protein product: CASSKVRPGLLDGSYNEQFF.

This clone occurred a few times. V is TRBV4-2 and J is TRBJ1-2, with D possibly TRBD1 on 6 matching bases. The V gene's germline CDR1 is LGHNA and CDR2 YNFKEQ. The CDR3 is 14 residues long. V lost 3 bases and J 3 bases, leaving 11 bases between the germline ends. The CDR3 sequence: CASSQEGQYYGYTF. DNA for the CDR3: TGTGCCAGCAGCCAGGAAGGACAGTACTATGGCTACACCTTC.

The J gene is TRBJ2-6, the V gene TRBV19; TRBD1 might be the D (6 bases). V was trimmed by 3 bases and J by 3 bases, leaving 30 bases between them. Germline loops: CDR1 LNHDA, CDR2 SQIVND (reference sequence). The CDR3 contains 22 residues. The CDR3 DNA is TGTGCCAGTAGTATGAGGAGTTGGGTTGGACAGTTCTTTGTTAGTGGGGCCAACGTCCTGACTTTC. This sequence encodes CASSMRSWVGQFFVSGANVLTF.

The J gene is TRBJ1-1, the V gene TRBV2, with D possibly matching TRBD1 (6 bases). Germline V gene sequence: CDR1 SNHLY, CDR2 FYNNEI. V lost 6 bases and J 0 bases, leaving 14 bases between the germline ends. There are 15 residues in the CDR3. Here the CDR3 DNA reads TGTGCCAGCAGAGCCGGGACACACATGAACACTGAAGCTTTCTTT. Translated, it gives CASRAGTHMNTEAFF. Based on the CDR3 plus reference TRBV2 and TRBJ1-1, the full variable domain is EPEVTQTPSHQVTQMGQEVILRCVPISNHLYFYWYRQILGQKVEFLVSFYNNEISEKSEIFDDQFSVERPDGSNFTLKIRSTKLEDSAMYFCASRAGTHMNTEAFFGQGTRLTVV.

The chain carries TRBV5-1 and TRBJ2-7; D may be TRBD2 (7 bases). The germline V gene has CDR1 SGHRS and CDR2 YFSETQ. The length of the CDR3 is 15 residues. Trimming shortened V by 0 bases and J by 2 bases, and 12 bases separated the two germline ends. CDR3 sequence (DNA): TGCGCCAGCAGCTTGGTAGTAGGGGGGGCCTACGAGCAGTACTTC. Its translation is CASSLVVGGAYEQYF. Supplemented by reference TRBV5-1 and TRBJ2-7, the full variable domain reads KAGVTQTPRYLIKTRGQQVTLSCSPISGHRSVSWYQQTPGQGLQFLFEYFSETQRNKGNFPGRFSGRQFSNSRSEMNVSTLELGDSALYLCASSLVVGGAYEQYFGPGTRLTVT.

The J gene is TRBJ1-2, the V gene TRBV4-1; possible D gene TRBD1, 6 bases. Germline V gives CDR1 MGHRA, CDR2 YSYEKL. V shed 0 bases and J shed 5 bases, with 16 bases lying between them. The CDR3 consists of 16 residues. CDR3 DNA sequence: TGCGCCAGCAGCCAAGAGAGGAGGGGGAGTAGGTATGGCTACACCTTC. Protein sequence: CASSQERRGSRYGYTF.

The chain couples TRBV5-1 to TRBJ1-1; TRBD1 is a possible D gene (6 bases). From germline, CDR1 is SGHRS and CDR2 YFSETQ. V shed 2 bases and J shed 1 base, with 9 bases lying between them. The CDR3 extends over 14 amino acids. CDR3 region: CASSLQGGNTEAFF. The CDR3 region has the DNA TGCGCCAGCAGCTTACAGGGTGGGAACACTGAAGCTTTCTTT.

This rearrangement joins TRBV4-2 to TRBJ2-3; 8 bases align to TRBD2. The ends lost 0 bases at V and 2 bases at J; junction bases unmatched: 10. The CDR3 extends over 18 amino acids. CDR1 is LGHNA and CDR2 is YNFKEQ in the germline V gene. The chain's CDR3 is CASSQDVSGRGVTDTQYF. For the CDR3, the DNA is TGTGCCAGCAGCCAAGACGTCTCTGGGCGGGGGGTCACAGATACGCAGTATTTT.

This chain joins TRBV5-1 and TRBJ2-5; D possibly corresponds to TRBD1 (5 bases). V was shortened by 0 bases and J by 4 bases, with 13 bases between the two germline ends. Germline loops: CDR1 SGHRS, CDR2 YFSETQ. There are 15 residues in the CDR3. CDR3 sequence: CASSLENGARETQYF. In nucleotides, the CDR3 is TGCGCCAGCAGCTTGGAAAATGGGGCTCGAGAGACCCAGTACTTC. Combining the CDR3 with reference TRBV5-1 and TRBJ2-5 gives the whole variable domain KAGVTQTPRYLIKTRGQQVTLSCSPISGHRSVSWYQQTPGQGLQFLFEYFSETQRNKGNFPGRFSGRQFSNSRSEMNVSTLELGDSALYLCASSLENGARETQYFGPGTRLLVL.

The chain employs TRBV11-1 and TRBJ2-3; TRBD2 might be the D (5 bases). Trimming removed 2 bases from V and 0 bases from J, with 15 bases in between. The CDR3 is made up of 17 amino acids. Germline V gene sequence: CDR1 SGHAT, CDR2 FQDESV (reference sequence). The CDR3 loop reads CASSLMPRRTSTDTQYF. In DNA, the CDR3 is TGTGCCAGCAGCTTAATGCCTCGCAGGACTAGCACAGATACGCAGTATTTT. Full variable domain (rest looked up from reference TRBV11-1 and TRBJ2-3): EAEVAQSPRYKITEKSQAVAFWCDPISGHATLYWYRQILGQGPELLVQFQDESVVDDSQLPKDRFSAERLKGVDSTLKIQPAELGDSAMYLCASSLMPRRTSTDTQYFGPGTRLTVL.

The DNA of the CDR3 is TGTGCCAGCAGTACCCCAGCAGGGACTGAAGCTTTCTTT. This gives the protein CASSTPAGTEAFF. The gene calls are TRBV28 and TRBJ1-1; the D gene is possibly TRBD1 (5 bases). The CDR3 length is 13 residues. V dropped 5 bases and J dropped 5 bases, with 12 bases sitting between them. Germline values: CDR1 MDHEN, CDR2 SYDVKM.

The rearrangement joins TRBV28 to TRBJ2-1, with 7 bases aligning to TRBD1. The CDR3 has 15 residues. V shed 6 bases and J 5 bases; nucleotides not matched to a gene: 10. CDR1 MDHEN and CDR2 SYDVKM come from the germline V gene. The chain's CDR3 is CASSLTWTGNNEQFF. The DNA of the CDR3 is TGTGCCAGCAGCCTAACCTGGACAGGAAACAATGAGCAGTTCTTC.

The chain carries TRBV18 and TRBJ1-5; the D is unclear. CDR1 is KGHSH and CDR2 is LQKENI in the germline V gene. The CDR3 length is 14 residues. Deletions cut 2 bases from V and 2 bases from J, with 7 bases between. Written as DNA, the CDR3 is TGTGCCAGCTCACCAGGGAACGGCAATCAGCCCCAGCATTTT. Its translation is CASSPGNGNQPQHF.

CDR3 in amino acids: CASTLLESYGYTF. Here the CDR3 DNA reads TGTGCCAGCACCTTATTGGAAAGCTATGGCTACACCTTC. J is TRBJ1-2 and V is TRBV2; D ambiguous. V lost 7 bases and J 4 bases, leaving 13 bases between the germline ends. The CDR3 runs 13 residues. The germline V gene encodes CDR1 SNHLY and CDR2 FYNNEI.

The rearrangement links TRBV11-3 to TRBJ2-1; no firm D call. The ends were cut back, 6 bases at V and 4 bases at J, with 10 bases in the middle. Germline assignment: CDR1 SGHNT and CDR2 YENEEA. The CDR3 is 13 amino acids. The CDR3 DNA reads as TGTGCCAGCAGTAGTGGGATATACAATGAGCAGTTCTTC. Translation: CASSSGIYNEQFF.

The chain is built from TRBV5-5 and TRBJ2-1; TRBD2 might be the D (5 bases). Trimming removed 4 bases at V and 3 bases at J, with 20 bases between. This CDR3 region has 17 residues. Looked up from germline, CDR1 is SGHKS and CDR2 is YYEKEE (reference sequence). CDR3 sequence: CASSPNIYAGVYNEQFF. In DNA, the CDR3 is TGTGCCAGCAGCCCCAATATATACGCGGGCGTCTACAATGAGCAGTTCTTC.

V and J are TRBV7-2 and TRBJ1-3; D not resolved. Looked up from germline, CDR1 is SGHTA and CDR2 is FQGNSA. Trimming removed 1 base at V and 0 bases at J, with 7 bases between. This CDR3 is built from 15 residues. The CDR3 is CASSLVPSSGNTIYF. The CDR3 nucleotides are TGTGCCAGCAGCTTAGTCCCGTCCTCTGGAAACACCATATATTTT.

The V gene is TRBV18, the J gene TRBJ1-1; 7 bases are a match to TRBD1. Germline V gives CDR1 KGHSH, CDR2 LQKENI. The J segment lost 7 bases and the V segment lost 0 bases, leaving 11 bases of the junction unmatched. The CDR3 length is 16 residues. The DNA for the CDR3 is TGTGCCAGCTCACCACCTGGGGACAGATCGCTCTTTGAAGCTTTCTTT. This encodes CASSPPGDRSLFEAFF. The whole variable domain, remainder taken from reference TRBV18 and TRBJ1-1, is NAGVMQNPRHLVRRRGQEARLRCSPMKGHSHVYWYRQLPEEGLKFMVYLQKENIIDESGMPKERFSAEFPKEGPSILRIQQVVRGDSAAYFCASSPPGDRSLFEAFFGQGTRLTVV.

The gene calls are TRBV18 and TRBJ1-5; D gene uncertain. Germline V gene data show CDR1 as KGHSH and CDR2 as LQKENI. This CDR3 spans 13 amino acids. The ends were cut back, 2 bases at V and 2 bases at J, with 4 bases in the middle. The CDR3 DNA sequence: TGTGCCAGCTCACCAGACCGCAATCAGCCCCAGCATTTT. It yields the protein CASSPDRNQPQHF.

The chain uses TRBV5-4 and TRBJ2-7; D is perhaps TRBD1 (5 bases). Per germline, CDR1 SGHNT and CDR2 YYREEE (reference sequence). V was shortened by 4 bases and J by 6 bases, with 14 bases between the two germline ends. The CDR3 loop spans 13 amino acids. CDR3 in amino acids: CASSRDSPSEQYF. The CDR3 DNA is TGTGCCAGCAGCCGAGACAGTCCCTCCGAGCAGTACTTC.

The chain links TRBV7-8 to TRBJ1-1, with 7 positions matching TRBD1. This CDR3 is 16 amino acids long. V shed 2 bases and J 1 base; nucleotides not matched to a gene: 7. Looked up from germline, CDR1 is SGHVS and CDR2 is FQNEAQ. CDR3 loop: CASSLPQGRRNTEAFF. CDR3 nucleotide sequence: TGTGCCAGCAGCTTACCACAGGGGAGGAGGAACACTGAAGCTTTCTTT.